This T cell receptor beta chain comes out of a study of monozygotic twins with cystic fibrosis. Study-wide points: Monozygotic CF twin pairs shared significantly more nucleotide-identical clonotypes than unrelated CF individuals did. In 13 of 16 pairs, V gene usage was closest to the co-twin's.

This clone has a single count. The antigen remains unidentified. The protocol was immunoSEQ multiplex PCR, while the TCRdb copy is restricted to in-frame clones and leaves out a portion. The sample comprises some 33,000 clones, around 90% of which are singletons, and less than 0.2% rests with the top ten. The receptor was derived from a boy between 2 and 10 years old with cystic fibrosis. Sequencing input: blood.

The CDR3 sequence is CASSLERGGRPTQYF. The CDR3 DNA sequence: TGCGCCAGCAGCTTGGAGCGGGGGGGCCGACCGACCCAGTACTTC. This sequence joins TRBV5-1 and TRBJ2-5; 10 bases agree with TRBD2. Germline CDR1 SGHRS, CDR2 YFSETQ. The V gene end was trimmed by 0 bases and the J gene end by 7 bases; junction bases not matched to a gene: 6. The CDR3 extends over 15 amino acids.